This T cell receptor (beta chain) was recorded in a study of blood T cell repertoires in COVID-19. Per germline, CDR1 LNHNV and CDR2 YYDKDF (reference sequence). Trimming removed 0 bases from V and 8 bases from J; junction bases left unmatched: 6. The CDR3 length is 15 residues. Only in-frame clones appear in the TCRdb table, and some are missing; sequencing was by immunoSEQ multiplex PCR. Of roughly 90,000 clones listed, 85% were seen once; the top ten hold nearly 3.5%. The specimen was peripheral blood. This TCR was sampled from a man aged 45-65 years with acute or convalescent COVID-19. This chain links TRBV15 with TRBJ2-1; 8 bases map to TRBD2. CDR3: CATSRDTSGSYEQFF. DNA of the CDR3: TGTGCCACCAGCAGAGATACGAGCGGGAGTTATGAGCAGTTCTTC.